The table lists the clone carrying this T cell receptor beta chain with many counts. This entry is derived from a study of regulatory T cells in long-lasting Graves disease. Time point denoted: newly diagnosed GD, antithyroid drugs for less than 3 months. Generation of the TCR library employed RNA extracted from PBMCs. Criteria from the American Thyroid Association guidelines were applied to diagnose Graves' disease. iRepertoire HTBI primers and Arm-PCR of CDR3 regions built TCR beta libraries. Using its own MiXCR run on the multiplex PCR reads, TCRdb lists one record per CDR3 protein. This sample has hundreds of thousands of distinct CDR3 sequences, with about 15% found just once. CDR1 is GTSNPN, CDR2 SVGIG, per germline (reference sequence). Trimming removed 5 bases from V and 0 bases from J, with 10 bases in between. This CDR3 contains 13 residues. The same specimen was also included in a second study, on T cells in Graves' hyperthyroidism and ophthalmopathy. From that study: During a first-round RT-PCR of the TCR CDR3, the HTBI primer set was used.

The specimen comprised peripheral blood mononuclear cells (PBMCs), sampled at new diagnosis, from a patient treated with antithyroid drugs. The receptor was isolated from a woman aged 40-65 years with Graves disease. The chain recombines TRBV30 with TRBJ1-1, with a tentative D call TRBD1 (5 bases). This chain's CDR3 is CAWGDGVNTEAFF. The DNA of the CDR3 is TGTGCCTGGGGGGACGGAGTGAACACTGAAGCTTTCTTT. Filled out from reference TRBV30 and TRBJ1-1, the complete variable domain reads SQTIHQWPATLVQPVGSPLSLECTVEGTSNPNLYWYRQAAGRGLQLLFYSVGIGQISSEVPQNLSASRPQDRQFILSSKKLLLSDSGFYLCAWGDGVNTEAFFGQGTRLTVV.